One sample yielded the 32 T cell receptor beta chains listed below, sequenced in a study of post-analysis software for immune sequencing data. Study findings and constraints: The study found TRBV5-6, TRBV5-1 and TRBV20-1 among several TRBV segments more frequent in patients than controls.

These receptors are not linked to any known antigen. Sequencing libraries made from TCR beta cDNA carried unique molecular identifiers. TCRdb analysed the PCR reads with MiXCR anew, one entry per CDR3 protein. The table has 450,000 to 650,000 distinct CDR3 sequences, 44% seen once; the top ten hold 1.5% to 2%. The sequencing sample was made of blood. The receptors come from a girl between 5 and 17 years old with multiple sclerosis.

The V and J genes are TRBV4-2 and TRBJ2-2, with TRBD2 matching 7 bases. Germline CDR1 and CDR2: LGHNA and YNFKEQ. CDR3 length equals 17 residues. Trimming at V came to 0 bases and at J to 4 bases, leaving 8 bases not matched to a gene. CDR3 amino acids: CASSQDGSSGATGELFF. DNA for the CDR3: TGTGCCAGCAGCCAAGATGGCTCCAGCGGGGCCACCGGGGAGCTGTTTTTT.

This clonotype was observed a handful of times. The chain links TRBV29-1 to TRBJ2-3, with 7 bases matching TRBD1. Germline V gene lookup returns CDR1 SQVTM and CDR2 ANQGSEA. The V gene end was trimmed by 3 bases and the J gene end by 3 bases; junction bases not matched to a gene: 3. The CDR3 covers 13 residues. Here the CDR3 reads CSVETGWTDTQYF. The CDR3 DNA reads as TGCAGCGTTGAGACAGGGTGGACAGATACGCAGTATTTT.

The CDR3 nucleotides read TGTGCCAGCAGCGAAGACAGGGCGGACACTGAAGCTTTCTTT. Amino acids: CASSEDRADTEAFF. The genes are TRBV9 and TRBJ1-1, with 7 nucleotides matching TRBD1. Germline-derived CDR1 and CDR2 are SGDLS and YYNGEE. V shed 3 bases and J 3 bases; nucleotides not matched to a gene: 5. The CDR3 totals 14 residues.

This clonotype was detected once. V and J are TRBV10-3 and TRBJ1-2; D possibly corresponds to TRBD1 (5 bases). CDR1 and CDR2 (germline): ENHRY, SYGVKD. The V end lost 8 bases, the J end lost 4 bases, and 14 bases lay between the germline ends. CDR3 size: 13 residues. The CDR3 nucleotides are TGTGCCATCCGCATCGGGGGAACCTATGGCTACACCTTC. The encoded protein is CAIRIGGTYGYTF.

This rearrangement joins TRBV12-3 or TRBV12-4 to TRBJ1-2; the D gene is possibly TRBD1 (5 bases). The V and J ends lost 5 bases and 4 bases respectively, with 23 bases between them. This CDR3 spans 17 amino acids. In nucleotides, the CDR3 is TGTGCCAGCAGTCCGACCGAAGGCAGGGCAGGAGTCTATGGCTACACCTTC. It yields the protein CASSPTEGRAGVYGYTF.

In its sample, this clonotype was seen once. V and J are TRBV6-5 and TRBJ1-1; 7 bases map to TRBD1. Per the germline V gene, CDR1 is MNHEY and CDR2 is SVGAGI. The CDR3 length is 14 residues. Losses at the gene ends were 8 bases for V and 7 bases for J; bases not matched to a gene: 13. The CDR3 region is CASWVATGVGEAFF. DNA of the CDR3: TGTGCCAGCTGGGTAGCAACAGGGGTCGGTGAAGCTTTCTTT.

Only a few counts were recorded for this clonotype. The V and J genes are TRBV12-3 or TRBV12-4 and TRBJ1-2; TRBD1 is a possible D gene (6 bases). This CDR3 comprises 15 residues. Trimming removed 8 bases from V and 4 bases from J, with 20 bases in between. The CDR3 coding sequence is TGTGCCAGCGGCGACAGGACGTCTAGTCCCTATGGCTACACCTTC. Translating it yields CASGDRTSSPYGYTF.

V usage is TRBV7-9 and J usage is TRBJ2-1; 8 bases map to TRBD2. The CDR3 runs 15 residues. V lost 5 bases, J lost 8 bases, and 11 bases stayed unmatched. The V gene's germline CDR1 is SEHNR and CDR2 FQNEAQ (reference sequence). CDR3 protein: CASSPRPAGGDEQFF. The DNA of the CDR3 is TGTGCCAGCAGCCCCCGCCCTGCGGGAGGCGATGAGCAGTTCTTC.

The chain has TRBV4-1 and TRBJ2-1, with 7 bases fitting TRBD1. The CDR3 extends over 16 amino acids. The V segment lost 5 bases and the J segment 2 bases; nucleotides outside the gene matches: 9. Germline loops: CDR1 MGHRA, CDR2 YSYEKL. The CDR3: CASSTKTGSPYNEQFF. For the CDR3, the DNA is TGCGCCAGCAGCACTAAGACAGGGAGCCCCTACAATGAGCAGTTCTTC.

This clonotype was detected only a few times. The chain recombines TRBV6-5 with TRBJ2-5, with TRBD2 identical over 7 bases. With V trimmed by 6 bases and J by 7 bases, 11 bases remained unmatched. The CDR3 covers 14 residues. The germline V gene has CDR1 MNHEY and CDR2 SVGAGI. The CDR3 bases are TGTGCCAGCAGCCAAGCTAGGACTAGAGGGACCCAGTACTTC. Translated, it gives CASSQARTRGTQYF.

The chain couples TRBV29-1 to TRBJ1-1, with TRBD1 matching 8 bases. The germline CDR1 and CDR2 sequences are SQVTM and ANQGSEA. CDR3 length: 10 residues. Losses at the gene ends were 7 bases for V and 10 bases for J; bases not matched to a gene: 5. The CDR3 sequence is CSAGQGGAFF. In DNA, the CDR3 is TGCAGCGCCGGACAGGGTGGAGCTTTCTTT.

The chain combines TRBV5-1 with TRBJ2-5, with 10 bases aligning to TRBD2. This CDR3 is 16 amino acids long. The germline gives CDR1 SGHRS, CDR2 YFSETQ. V shed 0 bases, J shed 4 bases, and the junction held 6 bases outside the gene matches. As DNA, the CDR3 is TGCGCCAGCAGCTTGGCGGGGACTAGCGTGGGAGAGACCCAGTACTTC. Residues: CASSLAGTSVGETQYF.

The chain links TRBV6-5 to TRBJ2-3; TRBD2 matches 12 bases. CDR1 is MNHEY, CDR2 SVGAGI, per germline. This CDR3 has 16 residues. J lost 4 bases, V lost 2 bases, and 4 bases had no gene match. The CDR3 DNA reads TGTGCCAGCAGTTACACGACTAGCGGGAGTTCAGATACGCAGTATTTT. The encoded protein is CASSYTTSGSSDTQYF.

The chain has TRBV5-1 and TRBJ2-1; a possible D gene is TRBD2 (6 bases). The germline CDR1 and CDR2 sequences are SGHRS and YFSETQ. The CDR3 contains 14 residues. Trimming stripped 4 bases from V and 10 bases from J, with 18 bases between. CDR3 sequence (DNA): TGCGCCAGCAGCCCCGGCGAGCGGGTCTGGGAGCAGTTCTTC. This codes for CASSPGERVWEQFF.

The chain uses TRBV10-1 and TRBJ2-3, with D possibly TRBD2 on 6 matching bases. Germline CDR1 is WNHNN and CDR2 is SYGVQD (reference sequence). The CDR3 runs 14 residues. Deletions cut 3 bases from V and 5 bases from J, with 12 bases between. The CDR3 loop reads CASSDAGIGDTQYF. The CDR3 DNA sequence: TGCGCCAGCAGTGACGCGGGGATAGGAGATACGCAGTATTTT.

The rearrangement joins TRBV12-3 or TRBV12-4 to TRBJ2-5; TRBD2 aligns across 11 bases. Trimming at V came to 1 base and at J to 3 bases, leaving 4 bases not matched to a gene. The CDR3 spans 16 residues. Here the CDR3 reads CASSLGTSGLKETQYF. The CDR3 nucleotides are TGTGCCAGCAGTTTAGGGACTAGCGGGTTGAAAGAGACCCAGTACTTC.

On this clonotype itself: One junction end does not reproduce the germline sequence, and a read error may be involved. The chain recombines TRBV6-5 with TRBJ2-6; TRBD1 might be the D (5 bases). The V gene's germline CDR1 is MNHEY and CDR2 SVGAGI. The CDR3 has 15 amino acids. The CDR3 is CASSYRATGASVLTF. The CDR3 nucleotides are TGTGCCAGCAGTTACAGGGCGACTGGGGCCAGCGTCCTGACTTTC.

A few counts support this clonotype. The genes are TRBV12-3 or TRBV12-4 and TRBJ2-1; 11 nucleotides line up with TRBD2. The CDR3 is 16 amino acids. V gave up 6 bases and J gave up 2 bases; unmatched junction bases: 6. CDR3 sequence (DNA): TGTGCCAGCAGCCCCACACTAGCGGGAGCCTACAATGAGCAGTTCTTC. Amino acids: CASSPTLAGAYNEQFF.

This chain joins TRBV20-1 and TRBJ2-1, with TRBD1 identical over 10 bases. There are 16 residues in the CDR3. The V gene's germline CDR1 is DFQATT and CDR2 SNEGSKA (reference sequence). The V segment lost 0 bases and the J segment 2 bases; nucleotides outside the gene matches: 4. The DNA of the CDR3 is TGCAGTGCTAGAGACCTAGGACAGGGGGCCTACAATGAGCAGTTCTTC. Translation: CSARDLGQGAYNEQFF.

The V call is TRBV29-1, the J call TRBJ1-2; possibly TRBD1 for D (5 bases). Germline lookup yields CDR1 SQVTM and CDR2 ANQGSEA. The V end was cut by 4 bases, the J end by 2 bases, with 17 bases between. CDR3 length equals 15 residues. This chain's CDR3 is CSVVFEKRQNYGYTF. CDR3 nucleotide sequence: TGCAGCGTTGTATTTGAGAAGCGACAGAACTATGGCTACACCTTC.

J is TRBJ2-3 and V is TRBV12-3 or TRBV12-4; no reliable D call. The CDR3 has 14 residues. Trimming cost V 3 bases and J 13 bases, with 20 bases left between them. The CDR3 region is CASSFARRTDVEYF. The CDR3 region has the DNA TGTGCCAGCAGTTTCGCCAGGAGAACAGATGTGGAGTATTTT.

The chain is built from TRBV6-2 or TRBV6-3 and TRBJ2-6; no firm D call. Trimming shortened V by 5 bases and J by 0 bases, and 8 bases separated the two germline ends. CDR1 and CDR2 (germline): MNHEY, SVGEGT. The CDR3 has 15 residues. The CDR3 spells CASSPRISGANVLTF. The CDR3 DNA reads TGTGCCAGCAGTCCACGGATCTCTGGGGCCAACGTCCTGACTTTC.

This clonotype was seen at least ten times. This sequence joins TRBV10-2 and TRBJ2-7; D unresolved. Germline-derived CDR1 and CDR2 are WSHSY and SAAADI. CDR3 length equals 11 residues. The V end was cut by 7 bases, the J end by 3 bases, with 7 bases between. The chain's CDR3 is CASTNGYEQYF. DNA for the CDR3: TGCGCCAGCACGAACGGCTACGAGCAGTACTTC.

This sequence joins TRBV5-5 and TRBJ2-7; D is tentatively TRBD1 or TRBD2 (5 bases each). The CDR3 consists of 14 residues. The ends were cut back, 4 bases at V and 5 bases at J, with 16 bases in the middle. Germline V gene sequence: CDR1 SGHKS, CDR2 YYEKEE (reference sequence). CDR3 sequence reads: CASSRRDVRDEQYF. For the CDR3, the DNA is TGTGCCAGCAGCCGCCGGGACGTCAGAGACGAGCAGTACTTC.

The CDR3 DNA follows: TGTGCCAGCAGCCCCATGGGCAGGGGCTTCTCTGGGGCCAACGTCCTGACTTTC. Translated: CASSPMGRGFSGANVLTF. The rearrangement uses TRBV7-2 and TRBJ2-6; the D gene is possibly TRBD1 (6 bases). The germline V gene has CDR1 SGHTA and CDR2 FQGNSA. The CDR3 is 18 amino acids. Trimming cost V 5 bases and J 0 bases, with 17 bases left between them.

V and J are TRBV2 and TRBJ2-7; the match to TRBD2 covers 10 bases. With 7 bases clipped from V and 4 bases from J, the junction kept 10 bases outside the gene matches. The germline CDR1 and CDR2 sequences are SNHLY and FYNNEI. The CDR3 extends over 15 amino acids. The CDR3 nucleotides read TGTGCCAGCAACCTGATGACTAGCGGGCCATACGAGCAGTACTTC. This codes for CASNLMTSGPYEQYF.

The chain links TRBV20-1 to TRBJ2-1; D is perhaps TRBD2 (6 bases). The CDR3 is made up of 16 amino acids. The V and J ends lost 0 bases and 3 bases respectively, with 15 bases between them. The germline V gene has CDR1 DFQATT and CDR2 SNEGSKA (reference sequence). The CDR3 protein is CSARDQKRAYYNEQFF. CDR3 DNA: TGCAGTGCTAGAGACCAAAAGCGGGCCTACTACAATGAGCAGTTCTTC.

The gene calls are TRBV5-6 and TRBJ2-5; 8 bases align to TRBD1. CDR1 and CDR2 (germline): SGHDT, YYEEEE. The CDR3 contains 14 residues. The trim removed 6 bases at V and 3 bases at J, leaving 7 bases unmatched. The CDR3 bases are TGTGCCAGCATCCGGACAGGGATTAAAGAGACCCAGTACTTC. Translating it yields CASIRTGIKETQYF.

The chain joins TRBV5-1 to TRBJ2-7, with D unresolved. The CDR3 contains 14 residues. Germline V gives CDR1 SGHRS, CDR2 YFSETQ. V was trimmed by 5 bases and J by 0 bases, leaving 12 bases between them. DNA of the CDR3: TGCGCCAGCAGTTCACAAGCCGTCTCCTACGAGCAGTACTTC. Protein sequence: CASSSQAVSYEQYF.

This clonotype was recorded a few times. CDR3 DNA sequence: TGCGCCAGCAGTATAGCGGGAGTTTCCTACGAGCAGTACTTC. Amino acids: CASSIAGVSYEQYF. The gene calls are TRBV5-1 and TRBJ2-7, with 9 nucleotides matching TRBD2. CDR3 length: 14 residues. Losses at the gene ends were 5 bases for V and 1 base for J; bases not matched to a gene: 4. Germline CDR1 SGHRS, CDR2 YFSETQ.

The V gene is TRBV5-1, the J gene TRBJ2-3; 11 bases map to TRBD2. Per germline, CDR1 SGHRS and CDR2 YFSETQ. V lost 1 base and J lost 3; bases outside the gene matches: 10. The CDR3 contains 18 residues. This CDR3 is CASSLSGTSGWMTDTQYF. CDR3 DNA: TGCGCCAGCAGCTTGTCCGGGACTAGCGGATGGATGACAGATACGCAGTATTTT.

This chain uses TRBV5-1 with TRBJ2-1, with 7 bases aligning to TRBD2. This CDR3 has 16 residues. Germline CDR1 is SGHRS and CDR2 is YFSETQ. The J segment lost 4 bases and the V segment lost 0 bases, leaving 7 bases of the junction unmatched. In DNA, the CDR3 is TGCGCCAGCAGCTTGGTGTCCAGCGGGAAATACAATGAGCAGTTCTTC. This encodes CASSLVSSGKYNEQFF.